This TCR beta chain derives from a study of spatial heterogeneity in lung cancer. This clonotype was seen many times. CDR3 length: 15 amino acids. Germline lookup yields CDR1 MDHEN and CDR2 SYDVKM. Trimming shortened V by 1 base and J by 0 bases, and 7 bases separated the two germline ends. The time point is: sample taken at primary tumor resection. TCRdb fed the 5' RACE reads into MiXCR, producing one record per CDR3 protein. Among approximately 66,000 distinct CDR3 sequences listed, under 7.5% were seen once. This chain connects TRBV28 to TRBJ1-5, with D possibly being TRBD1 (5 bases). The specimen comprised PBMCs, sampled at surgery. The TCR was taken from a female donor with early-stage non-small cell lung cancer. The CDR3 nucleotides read TGTGCCAGCAGTTTATCGGGGGATAGCAATCAGCCCCAGCATTTT. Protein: CASSLSGDSNQPQHF.